This T cell receptor (beta chain) was obtained from a study of blood T cell repertoires in COVID-19 (dated by TCRdb to 2018 to 2021). At the level of the whole study: Samples from collaborators originated in the United States, Italy and Spain and spanned both the acute and convalescent phases of COVID-19. HLA class I and class II types, where available, came from metadata supplied by the sample provider rather than from assay-based typing. Nearly every sample came with metadata listing a de-identified subject ID, COVID-19 status, age in years and sex. The repertoires were released in a freely available public database meant as a resource for research on the immune response to SARS-CoV-2. The material from the prospective study consisted of cDNA or gDNA derived from T cells, B-cell-depleted T cells, or PBMCs. Subjects who had been exposed to COVID-19, were actively infected with it, or had recovered from it provided the deeply sampled blood TCRbeta repertoires that made up the dataset. Samples were obtained from the ongoing ImmuneRACE study (first 160 participants) and from roughly 1,300 subjects provided by 6 global collaborators. Overall study outcomes, separate from this receptor: How much clinical and demographic metadata was included differed by source and by participant, and the metadata was provided uncurated.

TCRbeta CDR3 regions were amplified from genomic DNA by means of the immunoSEQ Assay, a bias-controlled multiplex PCR. Per the original workflow: The number of nucleated cells in each sample was estimated by amplification of reference gene primers within the assay. Sequence reads were collapsed and filtered to measure the absolute abundance of every unique TCRbeta CDR3 rearrangement. For each sample, productive Simpson clonality was calculated as the square root of Simpson's diversity index across productive rearrangements. The table was pulled from immuneACCESS by TCRdb, which kept in-frame rearrangements only. Such tables lose some clones; where checked, under half of the loss comes from unresolved V genes, and the rest has no known cause. V, J and clone size were drawn from that table, and D and trimming were deduced from the DNA. The sample has under 300,000 clones on record, 81% of them singletons. The ten largest clonotypes hold just under 3% of the sample.

Notes on this clone: No antigen is known for it. Base qualities are not provided; no much larger clone lies one nucleotide away.

Whole blood was collected in K2EDTA tubes by collaborating institutions according to the institutions' own protocols. For TCRbeta analysis, collaborators shipped samples in one of three forms: frozen whole blood, isolated PBMCs, or DNA extracted from either of those sample types. Including cysteine and phenylalanine, the CDR3 has 16 amino acids. The kept DNA is CDR3 alone, 48 bases in frame from the first base. V ends up 4 bases short and J 7 bases short, with an unmatched junction base count of 10. CDR1 and CDR2 (SGDLS, YYNGEE) derive from the germline V gene. The V and J segments used are TRBV9 and TRBJ1-6; the junction holds 8 bases that match TRBD1. This TCR was recovered from a woman aged 55-70 years with active or convalescent COVID-19. Source material: peripheral blood. The nucleotides read TGTGCCAGCAGCCCGAGAGGACAGGGAAAAAATTCACCCCTCCACTTT. Protein translation: CASSPRGQGKNSPLHF.